The subject of this entry is one T cell receptor (beta chain). What it recognizes is unknown. Germline V CDR1 and CDR2: SGDLS, YYNGEE. The CDR3 covers 15 residues. Trimming took 1 base from V and 0 from J, leaving 11 bases between them. Sequencing was performed with immunoSEQ multiplex PCR; in TCRdb, only in-frame clones are kept and a portion is missing. The table has some 120,000 clones, roughly 85% seen once. The source of the sample is a study of T cell responses to AZD1222 COVID-19 vaccine. General study findings and limits: Just a handful of people given AZD1222 tested seropositive at baseline.

This TCR was recovered from an adult in good health. The sample in question was peripheral blood, obtained on day 0 of AZD1222 vaccination. V and J are TRBV9 and TRBJ2-7; TRBD1 might be the D (6 bases). The CDR3 reads CASSVQGNPSYEQYF. The CDR3 DNA reads TGTGCCAGCAGCGTACAGGGGAATCCCTCCTACGAGCAGTACTTC.